Sequencing of this TCR beta chain was carried out in a study of regulatory T cells in long-lasting Graves disease. This clonotype was counted many times. Construction of the TCR beta libraries employed iRepertoire HTBI primers in conjunction with Arm-PCR of CDR3 regions. Each CDR3 protein gets one entry after TCRdb re-called the multiplex PCR reads with MiXCR. Of roughly 500,000 distinct CDR3 sequences listed, roughly 13% are singletons. Time point denoted: newly diagnosed GD, antithyroid drugs for less than 3 months. Researchers made the TCR library from RNA that was extracted from PBMCs. The CDR3 is 14 amino acids. Germline V gene data show CDR1 as SNHLY and CDR2 as FYNNEI. V lost 0 bases to trimming and J lost 5 bases, with 10 bases between them. These records were also assigned to another study, of T cells in Graves' hyperthyroidism and ophthalmopathy.

This specimen was peripheral blood mononuclear cells (PBMCs), taken at new diagnosis, from a patient treated with antithyroid drugs. The origin of this receptor is a man aged 25 to 40 with Graves disease. The rearrangement links TRBV2 to TRBJ2-5; no clear D. The CDR3 sequence is CASSEALQDETQYF. The CDR3 region has the DNA TGTGCCAGCAGTGAAGCTCTCCAGGATGAGACCCAGTACTTC.